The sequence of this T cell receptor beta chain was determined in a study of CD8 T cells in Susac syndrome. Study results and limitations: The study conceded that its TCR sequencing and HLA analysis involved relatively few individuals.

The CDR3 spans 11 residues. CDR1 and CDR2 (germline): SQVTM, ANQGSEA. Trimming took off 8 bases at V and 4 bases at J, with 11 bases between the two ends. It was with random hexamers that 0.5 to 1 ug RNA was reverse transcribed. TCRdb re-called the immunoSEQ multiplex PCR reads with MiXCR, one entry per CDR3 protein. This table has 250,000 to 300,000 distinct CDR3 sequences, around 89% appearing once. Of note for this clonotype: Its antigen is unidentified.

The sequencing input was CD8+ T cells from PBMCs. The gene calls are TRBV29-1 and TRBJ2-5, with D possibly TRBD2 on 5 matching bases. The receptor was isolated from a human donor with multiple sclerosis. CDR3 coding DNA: TGCAGCCCGGGATACGCAGAGACCCAGTACTTC. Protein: CSPGYAETQYF.